Listed here are 25 T cell receptor beta chains from one sample, sequenced in a study of beta chain features in type 1 diabetes. Every bit of the isolated RNA underwent reverse transcription, so sequencing read expressed TCRB transcripts. Assay used: immunoSEQ multiplex PCR; TCRdb lists only in-frame clones, some missing. The sample contains roughly 150,000 clones, around 10% of which appear only once. Sequencing was done on a sample of central memory CD4+ T cells from blood. These receptors were collected from a young man in good health.

This clone was counted only a few times. The chain uses TRBV11-2 and TRBJ2-7, with 11 positions matching TRBD2. V dropped 3 bases and J dropped 5; count of bases not matched to a gene: 12. The CDR3 has 17 amino acids. The V gene's germline CDR1 is SGHAT and CDR2 FQNNGV. CDR3 nucleotides: TGTGCCAGCAGCTTTAAACGCACTAGCGGGGGAGGGAACGAGCAGTACTTC. It encodes CASSFKRTSGGGNEQYF.

The chain employs TRBV6-1 and TRBJ2-3; D gene ambiguous. CDR1 is MNHNS, CDR2 SASEGT, per germline. The CDR3 spans 12 residues. The germline V and J ends were trimmed by 2 bases and 5 bases, with 5 bases remaining between them. CDR3 sequence: CASSEIGDTQYF. The CDR3, as DNA: TGTGCCAGCAGTGAAATAGGAGATACGCAGTATTTT.

This chain links TRBV7-9 with TRBJ2-1; 10 bases align to TRBD2. V lost 5 bases to trimming and J lost 5 bases; unmatched junction nucleotides: 18. The CDR3 length is 19 residues. Germline CDR1 reads SEHNR; CDR2 reads FQNEAQ (reference sequence). CDR3 in DNA: TGTGCCAGCAGCCCCATTGGGTTTAGCGGGAGGAAAGGGAACAATGAGCAGTTCTTC. Protein product: CASSPIGFSGRKGNNEQFF.

This chain joins TRBV7-2 and TRBJ2-3; D remains unclear. The V end was cut by 3 bases, the J end by 3 bases, with 7 bases between. The CDR3 is 13 amino acids. CDR1 is SGHTA, CDR2 FQGNSA, per germline. CDR3 loop: CASSFQPTDTQYF. In DNA form, the CDR3 reads TGTGCCAGCAGCTTCCAACCAACAGATACGCAGTATTTT.

The chain uses TRBV11-3 and TRBJ2-5, with D perhaps TRBD2 (5 bases). The V gene lost 1 base and the J gene lost 5 bases, with 8 bases spanning the gap. This CDR3 is 13 amino acids long. Germline CDR1 reads SGHNT; CDR2 reads YENEEA. The CDR3 DNA is TGTGCCAGCAGCTTAGTAGGGAGCGAGACCCAGTACTTC. This encodes CASSLVGSETQYF.

This clone showed up just a few times. V usage is TRBV7-8 and J usage is TRBJ2-1, with 8 bases fitting TRBD2. The length of the CDR3 is 16 residues. Unmatched junction bases numbered 12, after V lost 4 bases and J lost 7 bases. Germline V CDR1 and CDR2: SGHVS, FQNEAQ. CDR3 region: CASSSGVSGIMNEQFF. CDR3 coding DNA: TGTGCCAGCAGCTCGGGAGTTAGCGGGATAATGAATGAGCAGTTCTTC.

The rearrangement uses TRBV18 and TRBJ1-4, with 9 nucleotides matching TRBD1. Losses at the gene ends were 2 bases for V and 0 bases for J; bases not matched to a gene: 4. The CDR3 spans 17 residues. Germline CDR1 is KGHSH and CDR2 is LQKENI. The CDR3 is CASSPITGGSTNEKLFF. The CDR3 DNA sequence: TGTGCCAGCTCACCAATCACAGGGGGCTCAACTAATGAAAAACTGTTTTTT.

The chain combines TRBV13 with TRBJ1-4; D remains unclear. The V gene lost 4 bases and the J gene lost 2 bases, with 8 bases spanning the gap. Germline values: CDR1 PRHDT, CDR2 FYEKMQ (reference sequence). The CDR3 length is 14 residues. CDR3 sequence (DNA): TGTGCCAGCAGCTCGGGAGCTACTAATGAAAAACTGTTTTTT. Encoded protein: CASSSGATNEKLFF.

This clone was counted between two and nine times. The V and J genes are TRBV4-2 and TRBJ2-3; tentatively, D is TRBD2 (7 bases). This CDR3 region has 18 residues. Germline assignment: CDR1 LGHNA and CDR2 YNFKEQ. V was shortened by 1 base and J by 0 bases, with 17 bases between the two germline ends. The CDR3: CASSQATGLAVSTDTQYF. The CDR3 nucleotides read TGTGCCAGCAGCCAAGCCACAGGGCTAGCGGTTAGCACAGATACGCAGTATTTT.

The chain combines TRBV6-5 with TRBJ2-4, with D perhaps matching TRBD2 (5 bases). Germline assignment: CDR1 MNHEY and CDR2 SVGAGI. The CDR3 extends over 14 amino acids. Trimming stripped 5 bases from V and 2 bases from J, with 10 bases between. CDR3 sequence reads: CASSLDGTKNIQYF. The DNA of the CDR3 is TGTGCCAGCAGTCTAGACGGGACCAAAAACATTCAGTACTTC.

The chain carries TRBV9 and TRBJ2-3; a weak D match, TRBD2 (5 bases). The CDR3 covers 15 residues. The germline V gene has CDR1 SGDLS and CDR2 YYNGEE. V shed 0 bases and J shed 3 bases, with 11 bases lying between them. CDR3 amino acids: CASSVDGVRTDTQYF. DNA for the CDR3: TGTGCCAGCAGCGTAGACGGGGTACGGACAGATACGCAGTATTTT.

Comment on this clone: Other DNA variants within this sample encode the same CDR3. This chain connects TRBV25-1 to TRBJ1-1; 9 bases are a match to TRBD1. V trimming: 7 bases; J trimming: 8 bases; junction bases outside the gene matches: 11. CDR1 and CDR2 from the germline V gene are MGHDK and SYGVNS. CDR3 size: 14 residues. The CDR3 reads CASIGQGFASEAFF. Here the CDR3 DNA reads TGTGCCAGCATTGGACAGGGGTTTGCCTCCGAAGCTTTCTTT.

V gene TRBV2 combines with J gene TRBJ1-2; 8 bases line up with TRBD1. J lost 8 bases, V lost 5 bases, and 7 bases had no gene match. The CDR3 is made up of 13 amino acids. Per the germline V gene, CDR1 is SNHLY and CDR2 is FYNNEI. CDR3 coding DNA: TGTGCCAGCAGTCTGGACAGGGCTCCGGGCTACACCTTC. Translation: CASSLDRAPGYTF.

Note on this clone: A read error may account for a junction end that differs from germline. The V and J genes are TRBV7-9 and TRBJ2-1, with 12 bases matching TRBD2. The CDR3 has 17 residues. Germline values: CDR1 SEHNR, CDR2 FQNEAQ (reference sequence). CDR3 coding DNA: TGCGCCAGCAGCCATGAAGGACTAGCGGGGTTGGGGAATGAGCAGTTCTTC. Its protein product is CASSHEGLAGLGNEQFF. The full variable domain, rest sourced from reference TRBV7-9 and TRBJ2-1, is DTGVSQNPRHKITKRGQNVTFRCDPISEHNRLYWYRQTLGQGPEFLTYFQNEAQLEKSRLLSDRFSAERPKGSFSTLEIQRTEQGDSAMYLCASSHEGLAGLGNEQFFGPGTRLTVL.

CDR3 sequence reads: CSVRAGRPGGSNTEAFF. The CDR3 DNA sequence: TGCAGCGTTAGGGCTGGGCGGCCAGGGGGGTCGAACACTGAAGCTTTCTTT. The rearrangement joins TRBV29-1 to TRBJ1-1, with TRBD1 matching over 7 bases. V gave up 5 bases and J gave up 1 base; unmatched junction bases: 16. The CDR3 loop spans 17 amino acids. Per the germline V gene, CDR1 is SQVTM and CDR2 is ANQGSEA.

This clone was seen a few times. J is TRBJ2-5 and V is TRBV11-2; no definite D call. Germline V gene sequence: CDR1 SGHAT, CDR2 FQNNGV. The V and J ends lost 5 bases and 2 bases respectively, with 9 bases between them. The CDR3 has 13 amino acids. CDR3 DNA sequence: TGTGCCAGCAGCCCACAGTTTCAAGAGACCCAGTACTTC. It is translated as CASSPQFQETQYF.

This chain joins TRBV27 and TRBJ1-2, with 9 positions matching TRBD1. Germline values: CDR1 MNHEY, CDR2 SMNVEV (reference sequence). This CDR3 is 14 amino acids long. The V and J ends lost 9 bases and 4 bases, in that order; junction bases with no gene match: 9. CDR3 region: CASKNRGLVYGYTF. DNA of the CDR3: TGTGCCAGTAAGAACAGGGGGCTGGTCTATGGCTACACCTTC.

There are a few counts of this clone. The chain is built from TRBV19 and TRBJ2-6, with 7 bases fitting TRBD1. This CDR3 has 15 residues. V gave up 8 bases and J gave up 0 bases; unmatched junction bases: 4. CDR1 and CDR2 (germline): LNHDA, SQIVND (reference sequence). The CDR3 nucleotides are TGTGCCAGTCGTAGACAGGGCTCTGGGGCCAACGTCCTGACTTTC. Its translation is CASRRQGSGANVLTF. The entire variable domain, with the rest obtained from reference TRBV19 and TRBJ2-6, is as follows: DGGITQSPKYLFRKEGQNVTLSCEQNLNHDAMYWYRQDPGQGLRLIYYSQIVNDFQKGDIAEGYSVSREKKESFPLTVTSAQKNPTAFYLCASRRQGSGANVLTFGAGSRLTVL.

The J gene is TRBJ1-2, the V gene TRBV19; TRBD1 matches 9 bases. V shed 7 bases and J 3 bases; nucleotides not matched to a gene: 6. CDR3 size: 14 residues. Per germline, CDR1 LNHDA and CDR2 SQIVND (reference sequence). The CDR3 reads CASTPGQGYYGYTF. Here the CDR3 DNA reads TGTGCCAGTACTCCGGGACAGGGCTACTATGGCTACACCTTC. The full variable domain, with the rest looked up from reference TRBV19 and TRBJ1-2, is DGGITQSPKYLFRKEGQNVTLSCEQNLNHDAMYWYRQDPGQGLRLIYYSQIVNDFQKGDIAEGYSVSREKKESFPLTVTSAQKNPTAFYLCASTPGQGYYGYTFGSGTRLTVV.

This rearrangement joins TRBV4-3 to TRBJ2-1; D not resolved. From germline, CDR1 is LGHNA and CDR2 YSLEER. The V and J ends lost 3 bases and 2 bases respectively, with 17 bases between them. The CDR3 runs to 17 residues. The CDR3 DNA is TGCGCCAGCAGCCAGTCGCGAGGACGCGCCACCTACAATGAGCAGTTCTTC. Translating it yields CASSQSRGRATYNEQFF.

V gene TRBV6-5 combines with J gene TRBJ1-3; D perhaps matches TRBD1 (5 bases). Trimming shortened V by 2 bases and J by 0 bases, and 8 bases separated the two germline ends. The CDR3 spans 15 residues. The germline CDR1 and CDR2 sequences are MNHEY and SVGAGI. In DNA, the CDR3 is TGTGCCAGCAGTTACCAAGGGGCCTCTGGAAACACCATATATTTT. This translates into CASSYQGASGNTIYF.

A few counts support this clone. The chain joins TRBV2 to TRBJ2-7; 7 nucleotides match TRBD1. Germline CDR1 and CDR2: SNHLY and FYNNEI. The CDR3 is 14 residues long. V lost 11 bases to trimming and J lost 3 bases; unmatched junction nucleotides: 13. The CDR3 nucleotides are TGTGCCTCCAAGAGAGACAGGGTCGGCTACGAGCAGTACTTC. Amino acid sequence: CASKRDRVGYEQYF.

This clone was counted between two and nine times. The J gene is TRBJ1-6, the V gene TRBV14; D uncertain. Per the germline V gene, CDR1 is SGHDN and CDR2 is FVKESK. The CDR3 loop spans 14 amino acids. The V end was cut by 1 base, the J end by 7 bases, with 8 bases between. The CDR3 nucleotides are TGTGCCAGCAGCCAAGTTGAGCCCAATTCACCCCTCCACTTT. It translates to CASSQVEPNSPLHF.

This clone was counted many times. This CDR3 is also generated by other DNA sequences in the sample. The chain recombines TRBV7-2 with TRBJ2-6, with D unclear. Germline loops: CDR1 SGHTA, CDR2 FQGNSA. The V end lost 5 bases, the J end lost 0 bases, and 5 bases lay between the germline ends. The CDR3 runs to 14 residues. In DNA form, the CDR3 reads TGTGCCAGCAGCCCGCGCTCTGGGGCCAACGTCCTGACTTTC. The encoded protein is CASSPRSGANVLTF.

J is TRBJ2-2 and V is TRBV2, with 9 positions matching TRBD1. Germline V lookup: CDR1 SNHLY, CDR2 FYNNEI. The CDR3 spans 15 residues. J lost 4 bases, V lost 6 bases, and 6 bases had no gene match. This CDR3 reads CASRGQGRGTGELFF. The CDR3 region has the DNA TGTGCCAGCAGAGGACAGGGGCGTGGCACCGGGGAGCTGTTTTTT.